The source of this T cell receptor beta chain is a study of CD8 T cells in Susac syndrome. Study-wide findings and caveats: The total CD8+ repertoires yielded some 15 Susac-specific public clones and the CD8+ TEMRA repertoires yielded 5 or 6.

CD8+ and CD4+ T cells circulating in blood were sequenced for TCR beta. TEMRA cells were FACS-enriched and CD8+ and CD4+ T cells negatively isolated. After extraction with the RNeasy kit, roughly 0.5 to 1 ug of the RNA was reverse transcribed using random hexamers. It was immunoSEQ multiplex PCR that amplified TCR beta CDR3 across 54 Vbeta and 13 Jbeta. MiXCR, applied by TCRdb to the immunoSEQ multiplex PCR reads, yields one record per CDR3 protein. The profile shows about 190,000 distinct CDR3 sequences, around 95% of them singletons. V lost 5 bases to trimming and J lost 3 bases, with 11 bases between them. There are 12 residues in the CDR3. Germline-derived CDR1 and CDR2 are SQVTM and ANQGSEA. This clonotype occurred a few times. Its target is not known.

The sequence was collected from a human donor with Susac syndrome. Sequenced sample: CD8+ T cells from PBMCs. The rearrangement links TRBV29-1 to TRBJ2-7; weak D call: TRBD1 (7 bases). The CDR3 sequence: CSVYRGGYEQYF. DNA of the CDR3: TGCAGCGTTTACAGGGGAGGCTACGAGCAGTACTTC.